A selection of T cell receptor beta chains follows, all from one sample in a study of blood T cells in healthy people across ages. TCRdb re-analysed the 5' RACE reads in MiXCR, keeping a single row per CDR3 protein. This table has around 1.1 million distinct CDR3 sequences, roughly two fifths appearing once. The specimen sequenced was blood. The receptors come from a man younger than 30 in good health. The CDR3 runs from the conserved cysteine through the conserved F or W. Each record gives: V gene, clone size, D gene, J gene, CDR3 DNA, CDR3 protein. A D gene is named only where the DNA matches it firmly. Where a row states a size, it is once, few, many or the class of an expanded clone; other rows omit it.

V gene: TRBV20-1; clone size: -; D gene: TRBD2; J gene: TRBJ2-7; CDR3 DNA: TGCAGTGCTAGAGCAGCGCGGGAGCCCACCTACGAGCAGTACTTC; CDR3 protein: CSARAAREPTYEQYF
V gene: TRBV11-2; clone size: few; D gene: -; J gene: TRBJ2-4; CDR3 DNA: TGTGCCAGCAGCTTAGTAGATTGGCAGTACTTC; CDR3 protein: CASSLVDWQYF
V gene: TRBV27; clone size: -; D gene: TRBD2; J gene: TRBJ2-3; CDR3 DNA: TGTGCCAGCGGTTTAGCGGGGAGAAGCACAGATACGCAGTATTTT; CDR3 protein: CASGLAGRSTDTQYF
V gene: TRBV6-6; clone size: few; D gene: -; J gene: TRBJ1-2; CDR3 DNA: TGTGCCAGCAGTTACGGGGGCGAAACAACTAACTATGGCTACACCTTC; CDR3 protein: CASSYGGETTNYGYTF
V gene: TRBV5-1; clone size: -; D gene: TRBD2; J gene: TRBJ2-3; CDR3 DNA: TGCGCCAGCAGCTCAGGACAAATAGCGGGAGATACGCAGTATTTT; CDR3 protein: CASSSGQIAGDTQYF
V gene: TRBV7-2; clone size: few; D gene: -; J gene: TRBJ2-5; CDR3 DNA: TGTGCCAGCAGCCGCGGGATAAAGTGGGCGGCCTCGCAAGAGACCCAGTACTTC; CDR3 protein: CASSRGIKWAASQETQYF
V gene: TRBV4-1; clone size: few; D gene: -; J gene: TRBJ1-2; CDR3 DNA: TGCGCCAGCAGCCAAGAAGGGTCCAGGATCAATGGCTACACCTTC; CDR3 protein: CASSQEGSRINGYTF
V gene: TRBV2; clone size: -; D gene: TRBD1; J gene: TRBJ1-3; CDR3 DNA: TGTGCCAGCAGTGAAGCGCGGACAGGGGCCGGAAACACCATATATTTT; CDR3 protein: CASSEARTGAGNTIYF
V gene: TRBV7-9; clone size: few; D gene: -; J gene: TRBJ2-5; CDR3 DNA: TGTGCCAGCAGCCAGAGCGGGTTCCAAGAGACCCAGTACTTC; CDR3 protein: CASSQSGFQETQYF
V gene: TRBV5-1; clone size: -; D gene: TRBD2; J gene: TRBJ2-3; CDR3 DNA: TGTGCCAGCAGCTTGACTAGCGCTACAGATACGCAGTATTTT; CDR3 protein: CASSLTSATDTQYF
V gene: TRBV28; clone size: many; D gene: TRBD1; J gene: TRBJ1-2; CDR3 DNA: TGTGCCAGCAGTCGCACAGGGGCCTATGGCTACACCTTC; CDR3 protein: CASSRTGAYGYTF
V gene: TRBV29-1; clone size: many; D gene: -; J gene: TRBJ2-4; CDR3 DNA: TGCAGCGTTGCGGGCGGACGTTCTGAAAACATTCAGTACTTC; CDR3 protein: CSVAGGRSENIQYF
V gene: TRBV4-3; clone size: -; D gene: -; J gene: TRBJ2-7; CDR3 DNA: TGCGCCAGCAGCCAAGCCCGGTCTCCCAGCTCCTACGAGCAGTACTTC; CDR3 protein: CASSQARSPSSYEQYF
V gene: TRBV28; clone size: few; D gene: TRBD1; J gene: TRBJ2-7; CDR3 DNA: TGTGCCAGCAGTTTGAGGCACAGGGGTATCGCGATGGGGAACAATGAGCAGTACTTC; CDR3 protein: CASSLRHRGIAMGNNEQYF
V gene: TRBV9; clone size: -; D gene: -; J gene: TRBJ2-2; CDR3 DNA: TGTGCCAGCAGCGTACTCCCAAACACCGGGGAGCTGTTTTTT; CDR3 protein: CASSVLPNTGELFF
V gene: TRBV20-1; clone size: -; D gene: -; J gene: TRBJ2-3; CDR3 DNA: TGCAGTGCAAGCCCCGGAAATACGCAGTATTTT; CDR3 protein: CSASPGNTQYF
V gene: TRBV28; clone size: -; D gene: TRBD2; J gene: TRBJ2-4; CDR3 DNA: TGTGCCATCACGGGGTCGCGGGAGATGGGGAACATTCAGTACTTC; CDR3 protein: CAITGSREMGNIQYF
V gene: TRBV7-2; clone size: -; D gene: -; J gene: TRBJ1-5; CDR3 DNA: TGTGCCAGCAGCCCGACTATCCGACGAGGAAGTCAGCCCCAGCATTTT; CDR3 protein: CASSPTIRRGSQPQHF
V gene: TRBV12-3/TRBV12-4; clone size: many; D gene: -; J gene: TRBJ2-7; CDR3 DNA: TGTGCCAGCAGTCTCAGCCTCGGAGAGCAGTACTTC; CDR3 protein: CASSLSLGEQYF
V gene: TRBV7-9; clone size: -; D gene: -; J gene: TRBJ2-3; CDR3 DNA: TGTGCCAGCAGCCCAACACTAGGACCCAGCACAGATACGCAGTATTTT; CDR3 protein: CASSPTLGPSTDTQYF
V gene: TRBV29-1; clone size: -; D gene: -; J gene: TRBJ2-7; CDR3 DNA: TGCAGCGTGACCCCTTTAGGCGCGGGGACATACGAGCAGTACTTC; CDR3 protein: CSVTPLGAGTYEQYF
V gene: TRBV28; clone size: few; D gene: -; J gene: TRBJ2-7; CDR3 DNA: TGTGCCAGCATCGCGACGGGAATACCAACCTACGAGCAGTACTTC; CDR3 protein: CASIATGIPTYEQYF
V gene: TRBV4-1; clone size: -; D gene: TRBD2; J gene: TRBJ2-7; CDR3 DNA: TGCGCCAGCAGCCCTTCGACTAGCGGGGCCTACGAGCAGTACTTC; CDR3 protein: CASSPSTSGAYEQYF
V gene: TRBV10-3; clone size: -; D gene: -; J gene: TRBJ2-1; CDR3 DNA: TGTGCCATCAGTAAGGACCATGAGCAGTTCTTC; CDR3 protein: CAISKDHEQFF
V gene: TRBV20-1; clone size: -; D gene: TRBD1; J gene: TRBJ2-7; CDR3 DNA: TGCAGTGCCCCATCGGCAGGGGGCCGCTACGAGCAGTACTTC; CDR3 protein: CSAPSAGGRYEQYF
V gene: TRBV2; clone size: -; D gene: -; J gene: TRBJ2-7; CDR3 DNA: TGTGCCAGCAGTGAAAAACTGCAATCCTCCTACGAGCAGTACTTC; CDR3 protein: CASSEKLQSSYEQYF
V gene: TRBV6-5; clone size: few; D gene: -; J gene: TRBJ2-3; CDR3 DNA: TGTGCCAGCAGTTACGGGGATGTGGATACGCAGTATTTT; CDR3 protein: CASSYGDVDTQYF
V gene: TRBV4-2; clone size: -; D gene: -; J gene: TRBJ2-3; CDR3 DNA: TGTGCCAGCAGCCAAGTCGGGGGGCAAGGAGATACGCAGTATTTT; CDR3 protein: CASSQVGGQGDTQYF
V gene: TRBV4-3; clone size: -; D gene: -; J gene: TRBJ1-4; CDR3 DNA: TGCGCCAGCAGCCCGGCGGACGGTACAACTAATGAAAAACTGTTTTTT; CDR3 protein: CASSPADGTTNEKLFF
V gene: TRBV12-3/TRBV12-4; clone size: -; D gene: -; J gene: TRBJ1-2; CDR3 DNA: TGTGCCAGCAGTTTGGCAAAATCCCTATATGGCTACACCTTC; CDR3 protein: CASSLAKSLYGYTF
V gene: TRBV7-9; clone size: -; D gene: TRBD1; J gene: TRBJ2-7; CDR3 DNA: TGTGCCAGCAGCATCCGGGACAGGGACCACGAGCAGTACTTC; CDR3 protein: CASSIRDRDHEQYF
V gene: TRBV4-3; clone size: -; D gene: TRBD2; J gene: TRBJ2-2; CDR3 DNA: TGCGCCAGCAGCCGGGGACTATGGCTCACCGGGGAGCTGTTTTTT; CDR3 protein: CASSRGLWLTGELFF
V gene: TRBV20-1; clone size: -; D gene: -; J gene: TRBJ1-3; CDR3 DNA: TGCAGTGCTAGAGCCCCGGGGGCCCGCCTAAGCTCTGGAAACACCATATATTTT; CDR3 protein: CSARAPGARLSSGNTIYF
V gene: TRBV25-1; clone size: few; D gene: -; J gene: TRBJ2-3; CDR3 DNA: TGTGCCAGCGCGATCCTGGGGGTTACAGATACGCAGTATTTT; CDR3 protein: CASAILGVTDTQYF
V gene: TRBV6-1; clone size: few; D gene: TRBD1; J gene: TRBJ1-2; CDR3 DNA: TGTGCCAGCAGTGACCGACAGGGATTGAATGGCTACACCTTC; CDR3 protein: CASSDRQGLNGYTF
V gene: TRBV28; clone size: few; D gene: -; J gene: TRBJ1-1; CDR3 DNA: TGTGCCAGCAGTCCCCGGGAGACTGAAGCTTTCTTT; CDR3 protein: CASSPRETEAFF
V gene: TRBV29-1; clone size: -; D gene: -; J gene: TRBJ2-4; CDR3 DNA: TGCAGCGTATCGTCTCTGGGCTACAAGCAGTACTTC; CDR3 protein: CSVSSLGYKQYF
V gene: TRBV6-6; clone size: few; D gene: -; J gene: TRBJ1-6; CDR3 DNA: TGTGCCAGCACCCTTGAAGGAACACCCCTCCACTTT; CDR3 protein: CASTLEGTPLHF
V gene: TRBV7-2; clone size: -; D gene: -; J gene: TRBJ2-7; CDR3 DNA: TGTGCCAGCAGCTTAAGGTGGGCCGAGCAGTACTTC; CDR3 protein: CASSLRWAEQYF
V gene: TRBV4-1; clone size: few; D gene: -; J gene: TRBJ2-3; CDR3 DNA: TGCGCCAGCAGCCAAGATGGCATCGGGGGAACAGATACGCAGTATTTT; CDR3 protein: CASSQDGIGGTDTQYF
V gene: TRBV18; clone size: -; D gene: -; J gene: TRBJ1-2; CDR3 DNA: TGTGCCAGCTCATCAAGACAGGCGGGTTATGGCTACACCTTC; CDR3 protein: CASSSRQAGYGYTF
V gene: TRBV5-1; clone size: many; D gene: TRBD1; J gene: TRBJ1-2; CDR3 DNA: TGCGCCAGCAGCTTGGCCGGGACAGGAGAAACCTATGGCTACACCTTC; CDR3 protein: CASSLAGTGETYGYTF
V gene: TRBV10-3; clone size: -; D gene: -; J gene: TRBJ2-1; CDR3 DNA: TGTGCCGTCAGTGAGTTGGAAGAGCAGTTCTTC; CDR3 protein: CAVSELEEQFF
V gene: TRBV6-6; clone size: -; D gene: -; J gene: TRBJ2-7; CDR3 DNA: TGTGCCAGCAGTTTGGCAGGATCAGGGTTCGAGCAGTACTTC; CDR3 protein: CASSLAGSGFEQYF
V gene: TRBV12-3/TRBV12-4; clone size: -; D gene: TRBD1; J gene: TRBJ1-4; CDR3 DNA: TGTGCCAGCGCTTCCGGGACAGGGGATGAAAAACTGTTTTTT; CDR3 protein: CASASGTGDEKLFF
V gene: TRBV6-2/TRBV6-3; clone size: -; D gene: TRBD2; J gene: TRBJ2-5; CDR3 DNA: TGTGCCAGCAGTTACTCCCTCATAGCGGGGGGGATCGGAGAGACCCAGTACTTC; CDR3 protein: CASSYSLIAGGIGETQYF
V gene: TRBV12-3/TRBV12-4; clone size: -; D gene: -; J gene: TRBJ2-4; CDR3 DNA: TGTGCCAGCAGTTTGGCGGACGCGGACAGGTACTTC; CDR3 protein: CASSLADADRYF
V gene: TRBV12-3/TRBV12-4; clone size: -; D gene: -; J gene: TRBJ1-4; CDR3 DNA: TGTGCCAGCAGTCCCCGGGACACTCCTAATGAAAAACTGTTTTTT; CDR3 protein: CASSPRDTPNEKLFF
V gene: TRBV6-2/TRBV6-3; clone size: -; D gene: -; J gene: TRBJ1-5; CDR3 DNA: TGTGCCAGCCAAACTATTCGAAGGAATCGAAATCAGCCCCAGCATTTT; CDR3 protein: CASQTIRRNRNQPQHF